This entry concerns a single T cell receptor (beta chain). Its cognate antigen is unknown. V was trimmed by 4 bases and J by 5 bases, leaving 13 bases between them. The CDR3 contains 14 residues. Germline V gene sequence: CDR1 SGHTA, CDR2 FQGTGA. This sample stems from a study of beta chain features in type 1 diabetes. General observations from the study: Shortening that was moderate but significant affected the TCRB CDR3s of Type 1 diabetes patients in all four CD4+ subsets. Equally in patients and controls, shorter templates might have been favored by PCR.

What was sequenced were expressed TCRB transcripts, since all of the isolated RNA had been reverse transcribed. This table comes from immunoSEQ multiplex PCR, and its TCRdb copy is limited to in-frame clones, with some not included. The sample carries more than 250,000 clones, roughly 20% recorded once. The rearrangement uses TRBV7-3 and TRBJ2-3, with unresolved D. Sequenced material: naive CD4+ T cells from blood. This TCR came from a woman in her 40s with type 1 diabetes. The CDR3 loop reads CASSSVGSLDTQYF. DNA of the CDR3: TGTGCCAGCAGCTCTGTCGGGTCCCTAGATACGCAGTATTTT. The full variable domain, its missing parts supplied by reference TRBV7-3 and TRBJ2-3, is GAGVSQTPSNKVTEKGKYVELRCDPISGHTALYWYRQSLGQGPEFLIYFQGTGAADDSGLPNDRFFAVRPEGSVSTLKIQRTERGDSAVYLCASSSVGSLDTQYFGPGTRLTVL.